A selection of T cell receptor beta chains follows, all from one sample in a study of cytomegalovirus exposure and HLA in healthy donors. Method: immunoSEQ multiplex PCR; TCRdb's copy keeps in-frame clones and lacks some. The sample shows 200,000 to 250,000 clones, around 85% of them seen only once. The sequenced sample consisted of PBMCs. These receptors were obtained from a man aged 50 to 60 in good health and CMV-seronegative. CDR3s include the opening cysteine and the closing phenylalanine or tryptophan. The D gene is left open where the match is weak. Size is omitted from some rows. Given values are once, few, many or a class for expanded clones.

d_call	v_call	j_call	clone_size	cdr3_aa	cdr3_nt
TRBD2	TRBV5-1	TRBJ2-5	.	CASSYLAGGPGQETQYF	TGCGCCAGCAGCTACCTAGCGGGAGGGCCGGGGCAAGAGACCCAGTACTTC
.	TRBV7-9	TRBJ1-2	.	CASSLDREGYTF	TGTGCCAGCAGCTTAGACAGGGAAGGCTACACCTTC
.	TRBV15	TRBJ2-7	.	CATSRYRGEQYF	TGTGCCACCAGCAGATATAGAGGCGAGCAGTACTTC
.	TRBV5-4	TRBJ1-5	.	CASSFGSTGPQHF	TGTGCCAGCAGCTTCGGGAGCACTGGGCCCCAGCATTTT
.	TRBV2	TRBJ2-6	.	CASSDSLRGTGANVLTF	TGTGCCAGCAGTGACTCTCTTCGGGGGACTGGGGCCAACGTCCTGACTTTC
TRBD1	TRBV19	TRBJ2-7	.	CASSTLGTGYEQYF	TGTGCCAGTAGTACACTCGGGACAGGGTACGAGCAGTACTTC
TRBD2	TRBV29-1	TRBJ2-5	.	CSGGLAGGGQETQYF	TGCAGCGGTGGACTAGCGGGAGGGGGGCAAGAGACCCAGTACTTC
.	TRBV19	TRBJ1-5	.	CASSLDRPGQPQHF	TGTGCCAGTAGTCTCGACAGGCCTGGTCAGCCCCAGCATTTT
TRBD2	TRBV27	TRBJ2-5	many	CASRYNLAGQETQYF	TGTGCCAGCAGGTATAATCTAGCGGGGCAAGAGACCCAGTACTTC
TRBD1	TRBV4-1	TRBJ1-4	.	CASSQALTGAQTVGKLFF	TGCGCCAGCAGCCAAGCACTGACAGGGGCGCAGACGGTTGGAAAACTGTTTTTT
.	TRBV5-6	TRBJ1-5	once	CASSLGSAAQPQHF	TGTGCCAGCAGCTTGGGGAGCGCAGCTCAGCCCCAGCATTTT
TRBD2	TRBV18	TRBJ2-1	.	CASSPPSLAGGQNEQFF	TGTGCCAGCTCACCACCGTCCCTAGCGGGAGGTCAGAATGAGCAGTTCTTC
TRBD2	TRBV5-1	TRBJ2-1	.	CASSLAGSGSIDEQFF	TGCGCCAGCAGCTTGGCCGGTAGCGGGAGCATCGATGAGCAGTTCTTC
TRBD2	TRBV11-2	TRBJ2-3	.	CASSLGLAGVRDTQYF	TGTGCCAGCAGCTTGGGACTAGCGGGAGTCAGGGATACGCAGTATTTT
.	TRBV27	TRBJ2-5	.	CASSDDMGRIQETQYF	TGTGCCAGCAGTGATGATATGGGGCGGATTCAAGAGACCCAGTACTTC
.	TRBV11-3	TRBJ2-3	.	CASSLSPSTDTQYF	TGTGCCAGCAGCTTAAGCCCTAGCACAGATACGCAGTATTTT
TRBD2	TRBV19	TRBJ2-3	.	CASSTSGSPDTQYF	TGTGCCAGTAGCACTAGCGGGAGTCCAGATACGCAGTATTTT
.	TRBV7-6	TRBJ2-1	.	CASSLGGPGGTYNEQFF	TGTGCCAGCAGTCTAGGGGGCCCGGGGGGGACCTACAATGAGCAGTTCTTC
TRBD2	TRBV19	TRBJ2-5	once	CASSPGGSGETQYF	TGTGCCAGTTCCCCGGGGGGGAGTGGAGAGACCCAGTACTTC
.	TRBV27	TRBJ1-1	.	CASSPRVKGNTEAFF	TGTGCCAGCAGTCCACGGGTGAAGGGGAACACTGAAGCCTTCTTT
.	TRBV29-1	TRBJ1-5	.	CSVGTGFSNQPQHF	TGCAGCGTCGGCACAGGGTTTAGCAATCAGCCCCAGCATTTT
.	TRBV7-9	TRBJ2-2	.	CASSPSGELFF	TGTGCCAGCAGCCCCTCCGGGGAGCTGTTTTTT
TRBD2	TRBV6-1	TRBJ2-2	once	CASSPRRLAEGELFF	TGTGCCAGCAGTCCTCGGAGACTAGCGGAAGGGGAGCTGTTTTTT
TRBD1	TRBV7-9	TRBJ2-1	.	CASSFTGQGYNEQFF	TGTGCCAGCAGCTTCACGGGACAGGGGTACAATGAGCAGTTCTTC
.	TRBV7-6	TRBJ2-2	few	CASSSLLSGELFF	TGTGCCAGCAGCTCACTTCTTTCCGGGGAGCTGTTTTTT
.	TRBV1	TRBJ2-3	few	CTSSQGPGTSSTDTQYF	TGCACCAGCAGCCAAGGTCCAGGGACTAGTTCGACAGATACGCAGTATTTT
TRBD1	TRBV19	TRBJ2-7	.	CASSIGTGEYEQYF	TGTGCCAGTAGTATAGGGACAGGGGAATACGAGCAGTACTTC
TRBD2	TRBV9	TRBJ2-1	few	CASSGGGSGAEQFF	TGTGCCAGCAGCGGTGGCGGGAGCGGCGCTGAGCAGTTCTTC
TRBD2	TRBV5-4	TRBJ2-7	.	CASSLAGGPRGQYF	TGTGCCAGCAGCTTGGCGGGGGGTCCCCGGGGGCAGTACTTC
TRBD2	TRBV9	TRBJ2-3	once	CASSPRMRREGEDTQYF	TGTGCCAGCAGCCCCCGAATGAGGCGGGAGGGCGAAGATACGCAGTATTTT
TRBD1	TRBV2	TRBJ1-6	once	CASSERAGGNSPLHF	TGTGCCAGCAGTGAAAGGGCAGGGGGTAATTCACCCCTCCACTTT
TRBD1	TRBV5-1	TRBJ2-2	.	CASMSGTGATGELFF	TGCGCCAGCATGAGCGGGACAGGGGCCACCGGGGAGCTGTTTTTT
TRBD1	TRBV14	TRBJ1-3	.	CASSQNDRGTNTIYF	TGTGCCAGCAGCCAAAACGACAGGGGGACAAACACCATATATTTT
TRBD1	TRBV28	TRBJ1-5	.	CASSAITDRAHQPQHF	TGTGCCAGCAGTGCTATTACGGACAGGGCCCATCAGCCCCAGCATTTT
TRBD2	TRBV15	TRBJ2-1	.	CATSRGLAGGENEQFF	TGTGCCACCAGCAGAGGACTAGCGGGAGGGGAAAATGAGCAGTTCTTC
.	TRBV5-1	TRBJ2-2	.	CASSFEQAGELFF	TGCGCCAGCAGCTTTGAGCAGGCCGGGGAGCTGTTTTTT
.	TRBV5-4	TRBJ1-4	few	CASSAGQLNEKLFF	TGTGCCAGCAGCGCCGGACAGCTGAATGAAAAACTGTTTTTT
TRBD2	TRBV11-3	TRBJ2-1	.	CASSLEGTSDYNEQFF	TGTGCCAGCAGCTTAGAAGGGACTAGCGACTACAATGAGCAGTTCTTC
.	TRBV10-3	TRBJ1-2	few	CAISELPGGLGYTF	TGTGCCATCAGTGAGTTGCCCGGGGGGCTTGGCTACACCTTC
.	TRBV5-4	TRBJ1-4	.	CASRGTPFDEKLFF	TGTGCCAGCAGAGGGACACCTTTCGATGAAAAACTGTTTTTT
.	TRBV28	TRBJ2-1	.	CASSLGQETFNEQFF	TGTGCCAGCAGTTTGGGGCAGGAAACTTTCAATGAGCAGTTCTTC
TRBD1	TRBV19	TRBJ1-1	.	CASSTTGGYTEAFF	TGTGCCAGTAGTACCACAGGGGGTTACACTGAAGCTTTCTTT
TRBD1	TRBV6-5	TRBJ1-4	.	CASSYLGQTYEKLFF	TGTGCCAGCAGTTACTTGGGACAGACGTATGAAAAACTGTTTTTT
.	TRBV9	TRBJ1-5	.	CASSVSGYSNQPQHF	TGTGCCAGCAGCGTATCCGGTTATAGCAATCAGCCCCAGCATTTT
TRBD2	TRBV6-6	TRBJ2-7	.	CASSYSFSGVYEQYF	TGTGCCAGCAGTTACTCGTTTAGCGGGGTTTACGAGCAGTACTTC
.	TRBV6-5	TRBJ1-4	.	CASSYGRSEKLFF	TGTGCCAGCAGTTACGGGAGAAGTGAAAAACTGTTTTTT
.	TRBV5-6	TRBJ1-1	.	CASSLRGTNTEAFF	TGTGCCAGCAGCTTGCGGGGGACGAACACTGAAGCTTTCTTT
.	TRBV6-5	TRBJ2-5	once	CASRRQGHQETQYF	TGTGCCAGCAGGCGTCAGGGGCACCAAGAGACCCAGTACTTC
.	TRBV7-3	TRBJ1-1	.	CASSLTVNTEAFF	TGTGCCAGCAGCCTGACAGTTAACACTGAAGCTTTCTTT
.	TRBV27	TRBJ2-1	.	CASYFGGGRHEQFF	TGTGCCAGCTACTTTGGAGGGGGCCGGCATGAGCAGTTCTTC